Sequencing of this T cell receptor beta chain was carried out in a study of post-analysis software for immune sequencing data. For the study at large: Disease courses included relapsing-remitting, secondary progressive and progressive-relapsing multiple sclerosis.

Researchers reported that TCR beta cDNA libraries carried unique molecular identifiers. Via MiXCR, TCRdb re-called the PCR reads, giving one row per CDR3 protein. The sample consists of about 170,000 distinct CDR3 sequences, 30% of them appearing once. Whole-study results and caveats: Significantly lower normalized Chao1 diversity was seen in multiple sclerosis patients than in controls. Four or five TRBV segments occurring more often in patients than controls included TRBV5-6, TRBV5-1 and TRBV20-1.

Concerning this clonotype itself: Antigen: not known.

V lost 2 bases and J lost 0, with 13 bases in between. The CDR3 is 16 residues long. The germline gives CDR1 MNHNS, CDR2 SASEGT. This rearrangement joins TRBV6-1 to TRBJ1-1, with D perhaps TRBD1 (6 bases). The sample was blood. The TCR was taken from a girl aged 10-17 years with multiple sclerosis. CDR3 DNA sequence: TGTGCCAGCAGTGAACTCCCGACAGGATTGAACACTGAAGCTTTCTTT. It encodes CASSELPTGLNTEAFF.